This T cell receptor (beta chain) is drawn from a study of cytomegalovirus exposure and HLA in healthy donors. The data were produced by immunoSEQ multiplex PCR, yet TCRdb's version contains in-frame clones alone and is incomplete. Of 150,000 or so clones detected, 86% appear once; the ten largest clones hold approximately 2.5%. With 5 bases removed from V and 6 bases from J, the gap between germline ends came to 11 bases. CDR3 length: 12 residues. Germline CDR1 reads MNHEY; CDR2 reads SVGAGI. The V call is TRBV6-5, the J call TRBJ2-7; perhaps TRBD1 as D (6 bases). This clonotype was sampled from a man between 18 and 35 years old in good health and CMV-seropositive. Source material: PBMCs. CDR3 sequence reads: CASSKFRGEQYF. The CDR3 region has the DNA TGTGCCAGCAGTAAGTTCAGGGGCGAGCAGTACTTC.